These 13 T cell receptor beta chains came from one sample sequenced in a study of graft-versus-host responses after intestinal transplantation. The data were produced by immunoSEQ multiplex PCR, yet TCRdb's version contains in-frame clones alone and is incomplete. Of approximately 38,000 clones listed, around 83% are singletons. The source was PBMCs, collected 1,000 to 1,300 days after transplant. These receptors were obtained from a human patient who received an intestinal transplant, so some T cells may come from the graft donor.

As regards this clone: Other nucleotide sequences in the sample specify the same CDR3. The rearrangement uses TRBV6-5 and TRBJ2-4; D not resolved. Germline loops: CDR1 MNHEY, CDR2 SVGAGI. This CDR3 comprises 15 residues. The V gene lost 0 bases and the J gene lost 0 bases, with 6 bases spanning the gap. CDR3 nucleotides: TGTGCCAGCAGTTACTCGACATTAGCCAAAAACATTCAGTACTTC. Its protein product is CASSYSTLAKNIQYF.

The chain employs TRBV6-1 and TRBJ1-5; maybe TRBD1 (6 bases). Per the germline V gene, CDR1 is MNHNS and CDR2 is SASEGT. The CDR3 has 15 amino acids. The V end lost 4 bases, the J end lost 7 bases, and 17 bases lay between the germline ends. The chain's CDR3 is CASSGTVTPWQPQHF. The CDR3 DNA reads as TGTGCCAGCAGTGGGACAGTAACCCCATGGCAGCCCCAGCATTTT.

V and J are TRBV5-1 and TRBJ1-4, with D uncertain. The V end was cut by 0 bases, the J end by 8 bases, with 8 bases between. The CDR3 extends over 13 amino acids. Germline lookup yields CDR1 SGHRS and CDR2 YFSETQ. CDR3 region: CASSLDREEKLFF. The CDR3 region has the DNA TGCGCCAGCAGCTTGGACAGAGAGGAAAAACTGTTTTTT. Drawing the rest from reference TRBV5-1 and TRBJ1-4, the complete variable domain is KAGVTQTPRYLIKTRGQQVTLSCSPISGHRSVSWYQQTPGQGLQFLFEYFSETQRNKGNFPGRFSGRQFSNSRSEMNVSTLELGDSALYLCASSLDREEKLFFGSGTQLSVL.

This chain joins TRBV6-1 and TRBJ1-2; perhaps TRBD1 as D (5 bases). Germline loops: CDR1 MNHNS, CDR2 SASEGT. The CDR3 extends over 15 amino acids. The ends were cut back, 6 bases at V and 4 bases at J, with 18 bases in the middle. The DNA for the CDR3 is TGTGCCAGCAGGCTCAAATCGACAGCCGGCTATGGCTACACCTTC. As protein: CASRLKSTAGYGYTF.

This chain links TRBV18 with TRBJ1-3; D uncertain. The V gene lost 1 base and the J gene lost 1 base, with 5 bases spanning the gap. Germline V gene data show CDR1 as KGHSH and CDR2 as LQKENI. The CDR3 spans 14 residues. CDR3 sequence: CASSPQGSGNTIYF. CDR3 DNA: TGTGCCAGCTCACCACAGGGATCTGGAAACACCATATATTTT.

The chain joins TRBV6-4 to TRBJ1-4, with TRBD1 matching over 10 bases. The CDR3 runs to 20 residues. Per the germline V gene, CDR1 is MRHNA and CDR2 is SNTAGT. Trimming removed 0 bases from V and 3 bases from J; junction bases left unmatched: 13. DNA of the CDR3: TGTGCCAGCAGTGACTCGAACGAGACCCGGGACAGGGGCTCTAATGAAAAACTGTTTTTT. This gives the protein CASSDSNETRDRGSNEKLFF.

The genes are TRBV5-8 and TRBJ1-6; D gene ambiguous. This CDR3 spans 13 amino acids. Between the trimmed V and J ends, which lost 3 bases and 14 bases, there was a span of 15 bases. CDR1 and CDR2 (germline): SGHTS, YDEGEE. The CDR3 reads CASSSLTTYTLHF. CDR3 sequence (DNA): TGTGCCAGCAGCTCCCTAACGACTTACACCCTCCACTTT. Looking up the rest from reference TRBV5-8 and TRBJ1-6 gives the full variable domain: EAGVTQSPTHLIKTRGQQATLRCSPISGHTSVYWYQQALGLGLQFLLWYDEGEERNRGNFPPRFSGRQFPNYSSELNVNALELEDSALYLCASSSLTTYTLHFGNGTRLTVT.

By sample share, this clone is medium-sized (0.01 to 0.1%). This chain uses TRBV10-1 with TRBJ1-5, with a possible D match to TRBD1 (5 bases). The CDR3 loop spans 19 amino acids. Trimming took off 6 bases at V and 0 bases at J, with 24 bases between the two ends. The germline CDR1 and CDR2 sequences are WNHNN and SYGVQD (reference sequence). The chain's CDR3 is CASRGDSDRRLYSNQPQHF. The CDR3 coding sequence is TGCGCCAGCAGGGGGGACTCCGACCGTAGACTGTATAGCAATCAGCCCCAGCATTTT.

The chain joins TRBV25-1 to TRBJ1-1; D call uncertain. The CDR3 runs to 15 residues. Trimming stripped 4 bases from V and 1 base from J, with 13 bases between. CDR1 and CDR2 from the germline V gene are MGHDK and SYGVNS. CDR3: CASSVSSISNTEAFF. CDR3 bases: TGTGCCAGCAGTGTCTCTTCGATATCGAACACTGAAGCTTTCTTT.

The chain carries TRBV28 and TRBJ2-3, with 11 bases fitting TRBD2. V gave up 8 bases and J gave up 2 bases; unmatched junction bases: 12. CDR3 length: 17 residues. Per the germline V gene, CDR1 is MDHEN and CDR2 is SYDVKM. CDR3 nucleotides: TGTGCCAGCGACGGGACTAGCGGCCCCGCTCCCACAGATACGCAGTATTTT. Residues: CASDGTSGPAPTDTQYF.

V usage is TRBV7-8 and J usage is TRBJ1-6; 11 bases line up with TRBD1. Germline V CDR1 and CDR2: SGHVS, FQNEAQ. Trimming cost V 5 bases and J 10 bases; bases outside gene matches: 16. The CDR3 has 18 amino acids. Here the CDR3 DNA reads TGTGCCAGCAGCCATCTGTCCGGGACAGGGGGTGGGAAGTCACCCCTCCACTTT. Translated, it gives CASSHLSGTGGGKSPLHF. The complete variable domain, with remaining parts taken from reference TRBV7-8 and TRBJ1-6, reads GAGVSQSPRYKVAKRGQDVALRCDPISGHVSLFWYQQALGQGPEFLTYFQNEAQLDKSGLPSDRFFAERPEGSVSTLKIQRTQQEDSAVYLCASSHLSGTGGGKSPLHFGNGTRLTVT.

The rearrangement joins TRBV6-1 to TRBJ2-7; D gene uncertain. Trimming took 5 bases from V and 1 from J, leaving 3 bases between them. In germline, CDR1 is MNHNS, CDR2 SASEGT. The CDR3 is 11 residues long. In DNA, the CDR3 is TGTGCCAGCAGTCCTTCCTACGAGCAGTACTTC. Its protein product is CASSPSYEQYF.

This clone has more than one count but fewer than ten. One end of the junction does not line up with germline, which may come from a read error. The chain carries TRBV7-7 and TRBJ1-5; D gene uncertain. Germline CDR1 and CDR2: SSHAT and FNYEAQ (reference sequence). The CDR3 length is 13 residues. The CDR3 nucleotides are TGTGCTAGCAGCTTAAGGAGAGATCAGCCCCAGCATTTT. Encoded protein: CASSLRRDQPQHF.